The 27 T cell receptor beta chains given below trace back to one sample, sequenced in a study of regulatory T cells in long-lasting Graves disease. As for time point: newly diagnosed GD, antithyroid drugs for less than 3 months. PBMC-derived RNA was used for the TCR library. Arm-PCR with iRepertoire HTBI primers amplified the CDR3 regions for these TCR beta libraries. Using its own MiXCR run on the multiplex PCR reads, TCRdb lists one record per CDR3 protein. The sample carries some 450,000 distinct CDR3 sequences, roughly 15% recorded once. This sample was also put to use in a study of T cells in Graves' hyperthyroidism and ophthalmopathy.

The source material was peripheral blood mononuclear cells (PBMCs), sampled at new diagnosis, from a patient treated with antithyroid drugs. These receptors originate from a woman aged 25-40 years with Graves disease.

This clonotype showed up just a few times. This sequence joins TRBV7-9 and TRBJ1-2; 8 bases agree with TRBD1. CDR1 is SEHNR and CDR2 is FQNEAQ in the germline V gene (reference sequence). After removal of 4 bases from V and 7 bases from J, the junction contained 8 bases not matched to a gene. This CDR3 is built from 14 residues. The CDR3 nucleotides are TGTGCCAGCAGCTCGCCTACAGGGGGTCGTGGCTACACCTTC. This encodes CASSSPTGGRGYTF.

The table lists this clonotype with many counts. This chain joins TRBV20-1 and TRBJ2-3; 10 nucleotides agree with TRBD1. CDR1 is DFQATT, CDR2 SNEGSKA, per germline (reference sequence). The trim removed 5 bases at V and 5 bases at J, leaving 7 bases unmatched. The CDR3 has 14 amino acids. The CDR3 spells CSAPTGGSIDTQYF. CDR3 in DNA: TGCAGTGCTCCGACAGGGGGCTCCATAGATACGCAGTATTTT.

As regards this clonotype: A much larger clone sits a single nucleotide away, making a read error possible. The J gene is TRBJ2-7, the V gene TRBV20-1; D ambiguous. This CDR3 region has 14 residues. The germline V gene encodes CDR1 DFQATT and CDR2 SNEGSKA (reference sequence). CDR3 loop: CGARDFRSSYEQYF. CDR3 DNA sequence: TGCGGTGCTAGAGACTTCAGGAGCTCCTACGAGCAGTACTTC.

The J gene is TRBJ2-2, the V gene TRBV7-6; D might be TRBD2 (6 bases). Trimming shortened V by 0 bases and J by 5 bases, and 16 bases separated the two germline ends. From germline, CDR1 is SGHVS and CDR2 FNYEAQ. The CDR3 has 17 amino acids. This CDR3 is CASSLARGSAGTGELFF. For the CDR3, the DNA is TGTGCCAGCAGCTTAGCTCGGGGGTCGGCGGGGACCGGGGAGCTGTTTTTT.

This clonotype was counted between two and nine times. The chain has TRBV3-1 and TRBJ2-7; D is uncertain. The CDR3 has 12 amino acids. The germline CDR1 and CDR2 sequences are LGHDT and YNNKEL (reference sequence). Trimming took off 3 bases at V and 3 bases at J, with 6 bases between the two ends. CDR3 sequence (DNA): TGTGCCAGCAGCCAGGTTCACTACGAGCAGTACTTC. Translated, it gives CASSQVHYEQYF.

As for this clonotype: A much larger clone lies one base from this, so it may be a read error. The V call is TRBV6-1, the J call TRBJ2-7; TRBD2 matches 12 bases. J was trimmed by 4 bases and V by 5 bases; bases with no gene match: 3. CDR3 length: 14 amino acids. Germline CDR1 is MNHNS and CDR2 is SASEGT. The CDR3: CASSRLAGVYEQYF. The CDR3 region has the DNA TGTGCCAGCAGTCGACTAGCGGGAGTTTACGAGCAGTACTTC.

This clonotype was observed many times. The chain links TRBV7-9 to TRBJ1-4; no firm D call. Germline assignment: CDR1 SEHNR and CDR2 FQNEAQ (reference sequence). Trimming removed 5 bases from V and 7 bases from J, with 17 bases in between. The CDR3 is 15 amino acids. CDR3 protein: CASSPPGTGREKLFF. In DNA, the CDR3 is TGTGCCAGCAGCCCTCCGGGAACCGGACGTGAAAAACTGTTTTTT. Full variable domain (outside the CDR3, taken from reference TRBV7-9 and TRBJ1-4): DTGVSQNPRHKITKRGQNVTFRCDPISEHNRLYWYRQTLGQGPEFLTYFQNEAQLEKSRLLSDRFSAERPKGSFSTLEIQRTEQGDSAMYLCASSPPGTGREKLFFGSGTQLSVL.

The chain recombines TRBV14 with TRBJ1-2; D remains unclear. The V gene lost 1 base and the J gene lost 8 bases, with 17 bases spanning the gap. In germline, CDR1 is SGHDN, CDR2 FVKESK. The CDR3 length is 15 residues. In DNA, the CDR3 is TGTGCCAGCAGCCAAGTTGTGTATAGGGCCGGGGGCTACACCTTC. Encoded protein: CASSQVVYRAGGYTF.

This clonotype was counted ten times or more. The chain is built from TRBV6-2 or TRBV6-3 and TRBJ2-3; 8 positions agree with TRBD1. The CDR3 length is 15 residues. The germline V gene encodes CDR1 MNHEY and CDR2 SVGEGT. The J segment lost 2 bases and the V segment lost 2 bases, leaving 3 bases of the junction unmatched. CDR3 nucleotides: TGTGCCAGCAGTTACACAGGGGGTAACACAGATACGCAGTATTTT. Its protein is CASSYTGGNTDTQYF.

CDR3 DNA sequence: TGTGCCAGCAGCTTAGCCGCGGGTCTCACCGGGGAGCTGTTTTTT. Its translation: CASSLAAGLTGELFF. The chain is built from TRBV7-9 and TRBJ2-2; D perhaps matches TRBD2 (5 bases). With 0 bases removed from V and 4 bases from J, the gap between germline ends came to 9 bases. The CDR3 is 15 amino acids. Germline CDR1 SEHNR, CDR2 FQNEAQ (reference sequence).

The chain carries TRBV27 and TRBJ2-1; D not certain. The CDR3 is 13 amino acids. CDR1 is MNHEY, CDR2 SMNVEV, per germline (reference sequence). Trimming pared 4 bases from V and 9 bases from J, leaving 13 bases between. The CDR3 spells CASSSFGGVEQFF. The CDR3 bases are TGTGCCAGCAGTTCCTTCGGTGGTGTTGAGCAGTTCTTC.

The V and J genes are TRBV14 and TRBJ1-2; 7 bases are shared with TRBD1. The CDR3 totals 15 residues. V shed 2 bases and J 6 bases; nucleotides not matched to a gene: 9. The germline V gene has CDR1 SGHDN and CDR2 FVKESK. The CDR3 sequence is CASSQMTGPKDGYTF. The DNA of the CDR3 is TGTGCCAGCAGCCAAATGACAGGGCCGAAAGATGGCTACACCTTC.

This clonotype was observed at least ten times. This rearrangement joins TRBV20-1 to TRBJ2-7; TRBD2 matches at 8 bases. V dropped 1 base and J dropped 2; count of bases not matched to a gene: 4. The germline V gene encodes CDR1 DFQATT and CDR2 SNEGSKA (reference sequence). This CDR3 has 14 amino acids. The CDR3 region has the DNA TGCAGTGCTAGAGGTAGCGGGGCCGCCTACGAGCAGTACTTC. Its protein product is CSARGSGAAYEQYF.

This clonotype was counted only a few times. The CDR3 loop is CASRSTSGYYGYTF. CDR3 nucleotide sequence: TGTGCCAGCAGATCCACTTCAGGTTACTATGGCTACACCTTC. This chain uses TRBV27 with TRBJ1-2; no firm D call. The CDR3 sequence is 14 residues long. V lost 6 bases to trimming and J lost 3 bases, with 14 bases between them. Germline V CDR1 and CDR2: MNHEY, SMNVEV (reference sequence).

The chain is built from TRBV20-1 and TRBJ1-6; D call uncertain. CDR1 DFQATT and CDR2 SNEGSKA come from the germline V gene (reference sequence). The CDR3 is made up of 20 amino acids. V lost 0 bases and J 0 bases, leaving 21 bases between the germline ends. CDR3: CSARDNIATVYSSYNSPLHF. The CDR3 region has the DNA TGCAGTGCTAGAGATAATATAGCCACCGTCTATAGCTCCTATAATTCACCCCTCCACTTT.

Details on this clonotype: A read error may explain this, as a much larger clone is one base away. The chain combines TRBV11-2 with TRBJ1-5; D remains ambiguous. V was cut by 5 bases and J by 9 bases, with 23 bases left in between. Germline CDR1 and CDR2: SGHAT and FQNNGV. This CDR3 has 16 residues. The CDR3 loop reads CASSLTLDVKGLPQHF. The CDR3 bases are TGTGCCAGCAGCCTGACTCTCGACGTCAAGGGATTGCCCCAGCATTTT. The variable domain in full, completed from reference TRBV11-2 and TRBJ1-5, reads EAGVAQSPRYKIIEKRQSVAFWCNPISGHATLYWYQQILGQGPKLLIQFQNNGVVDDSQLPKDRFSAERLKGVDSTLKIQPAKLEDSAVYLCASSLTLDVKGLPQHFGDGTRLSIL.

Comments on this clonotype: The missing conserved phenylalanine or tryptophan at the end of this CDR3 makes a read error likely. It is unclear where the CDR3 begins or ends on the DNA, so no DNA is shown, and the CDR3 is as TCRdb lists it. This chain connects TRBV2 to TRBJ2-4; the table gives TRBD2 as D, unverified against the DNA. Looked up from germline, CDR1 is SNHLY and CDR2 is FYNNEI. The CDR3 sequence runs 17 residues, both termini included. Here the CDR3 reads CASRDRDLTRNEQYFGP.

This clonotype was seen many times. CDR3 region: CASSEQGGHFYEQYF. The DNA of the CDR3 is TGTGCCAGCAGCGAACAGGGGGGCCATTTCTACGAGCAGTACTTC. This rearrangement joins TRBV2 to TRBJ2-7; 8 positions match TRBD1. Germline lookup yields CDR1 SNHLY and CDR2 FYNNEI. V lost 6 bases to trimming and J lost 3 bases; unmatched junction nucleotides: 10. There are 15 residues in the CDR3.

This clonotype was seen ten or more times. This sequence joins TRBV9 and TRBJ2-2; 8 nucleotides align to TRBD2. Trimming cost V 1 base and J 3 bases; bases outside gene matches: 11. CDR3 length: 18 residues. CDR1 SGDLS and CDR2 YYNGEE come from the germline V gene. CDR3 sequence: CASSVSPNSGSDTGELFF. The CDR3 nucleotides read TGTGCCAGCAGCGTAAGCCCGAACAGCGGGAGTGACACCGGGGAGCTGTTTTTT.

This clonotype turned up a few times. The chain has TRBV20-1 and TRBJ2-5; a possible D gene is TRBD1 (6 bases). CDR3 length: 14 residues. The V and J ends lost 3 bases and 5 bases respectively, with 16 bases between them. Germline V lookup: CDR1 DFQATT, CDR2 SNEGSKA (reference sequence). DNA for the CDR3: TGCAGTGCTAGCTGGCAGGGGCGCCGTGAGACCCAGTACTTC. This translates into CSASWQGRRETQYF.

V usage is TRBV10-3 and J usage is TRBJ1-1; maybe TRBD1 (6 bases). This CDR3 has 15 amino acids. V lost 6 bases, J lost 3 bases, and 17 bases lay in between. Germline V gene data show CDR1 as ENHRY and CDR2 as SYGVKD. CDR3 loop: CAIRDRGGGDTEAFF. The CDR3 DNA reads TGTGCCATCAGGGACCGAGGAGGGGGTGACACTGAAGCTTTCTTT.

This clonotype was recorded at least ten times. The rearrangement links TRBV5-1 to TRBJ2-3, with D tentatively TRBD2 (6 bases). The CDR3 runs 18 residues. Germline assignment: CDR1 SGHRS and CDR2 YFSETQ. V gave up 0 bases and J gave up 2 bases, with 19 bases separating them. The DNA for the CDR3 is TGCGCCAGCAGCTTGGGCGCGGCGGCAAGCGGGTTCACAGATACGCAGTATTTT. Amino acid sequence: CASSLGAAASGFTDTQYF.

V is TRBV19 and J is TRBJ1-5; TRBD1 might be the D (5 bases). The germline V gene has CDR1 LNHDA and CDR2 SQIVND (reference sequence). V was cut by 2 bases and J by 7 bases, with 12 bases left in between. The CDR3 is 14 residues long. The CDR3 sequence: CASSISRAGQPQHF. The CDR3 DNA is TGTGCCAGTAGTATATCACGGGCAGGGCAGCCCCAGCATTTT. Variable domain in full (rest from reference TRBV19 and TRBJ1-5): DGGITQSPKYLFRKEGQNVTLSCEQNLNHDAMYWYRQDPGQGLRLIYYSQIVNDFQKGDIAEGYSVSREKKESFPLTVTSAQKNPTAFYLCASSISRAGQPQHFGDGTRLSIL.

This clonotype was seen a handful of times. The chain couples TRBV20-1 to TRBJ2-1; no firm D call. This CDR3 has 15 residues. V was cut by 3 bases and J by 7 bases, with 19 bases left in between. CDR1 is DFQATT and CDR2 is SNEGSKA in the germline V gene (reference sequence). The CDR3: CSARDDWLTGNEQFF. The CDR3 coding sequence is TGCAGTGCTAGGGACGACTGGTTGACTGGAAATGAGCAGTTCTTC.

This clonotype was recorded at least ten times. The chain is built from TRBV20-1 and TRBJ2-4; D call uncertain. Per the germline V gene, CDR1 is DFQATT and CDR2 is SNEGSKA (reference sequence). The CDR3 runs 16 residues. Trimming took 0 bases from V and 0 from J, leaving 12 bases between them. CDR3 loop: CSARDPSRLAKNIQYF. The DNA of the CDR3 is TGCAGTGCTAGAGATCCTTCTCGCCTAGCCAAAAACATTCAGTACTTC.

This clonotype was picked up many times. The chain couples TRBV28 to TRBJ1-2; TRBD1 matches 7 bases. This CDR3 contains 13 residues. The junction had 3 bases not matched to a gene; V was cut back by 1 base and J by 7 bases. The germline V gene encodes CDR1 MDHEN and CDR2 SYDVKM. The CDR3 region has the DNA TGTGCCAGCAGTTTATCGGGGGACAGTGGCTACACCTTC. Translating it yields CASSLSGDSGYTF.

V is TRBV11-2 and J is TRBJ2-1, with TRBD2 identical over 12 bases. The J call is doubtful: the DNA matches TRBJ2-5 better. Per the germline V gene, CDR1 is SGHAT and CDR2 is FQNNGV. This CDR3 spans 17 amino acids. The CDR3 bases are TGTGCCAGCAGCCGACGGACGACTAGCGGGAGTACGGAGACCCAGTACTTC. Translation gives CASSRRTTSGSTETQYF.